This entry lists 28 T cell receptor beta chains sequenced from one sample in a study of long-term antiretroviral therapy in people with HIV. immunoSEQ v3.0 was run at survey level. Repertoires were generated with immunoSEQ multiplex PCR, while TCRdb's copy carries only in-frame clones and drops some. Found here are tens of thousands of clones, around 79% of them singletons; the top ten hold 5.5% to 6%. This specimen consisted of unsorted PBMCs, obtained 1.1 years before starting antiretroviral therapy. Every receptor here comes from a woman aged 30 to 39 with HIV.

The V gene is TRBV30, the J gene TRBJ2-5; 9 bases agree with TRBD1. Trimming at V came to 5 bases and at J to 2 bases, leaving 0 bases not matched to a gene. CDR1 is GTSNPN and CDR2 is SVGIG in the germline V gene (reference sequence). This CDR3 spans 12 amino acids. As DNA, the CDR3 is TGTGCCTGGGACAGGGGGCAAGAGACCCAGTACTTC. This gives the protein CAWDRGQETQYF.

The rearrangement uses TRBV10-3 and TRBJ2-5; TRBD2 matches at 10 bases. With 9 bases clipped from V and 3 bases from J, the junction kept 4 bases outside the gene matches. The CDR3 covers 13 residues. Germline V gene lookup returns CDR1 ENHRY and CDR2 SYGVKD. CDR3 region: CAISGGEKETQYF. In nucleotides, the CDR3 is TGTGCCATAAGCGGGGGGGAAAAAGAGACCCAGTACTTC.

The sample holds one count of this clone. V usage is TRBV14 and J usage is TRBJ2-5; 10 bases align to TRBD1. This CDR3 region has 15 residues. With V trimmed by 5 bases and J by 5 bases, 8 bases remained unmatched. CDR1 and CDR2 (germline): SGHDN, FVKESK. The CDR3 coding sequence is TGTGCCAGCAGCATCGGGACAGGGGCCCGGGAGACCCAGTACTTC. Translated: CASSIGTGARETQYF.

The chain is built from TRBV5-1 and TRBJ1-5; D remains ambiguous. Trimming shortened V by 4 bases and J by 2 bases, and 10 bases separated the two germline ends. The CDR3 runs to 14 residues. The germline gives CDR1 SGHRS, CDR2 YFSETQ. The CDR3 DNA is TGCGCCAGCAGCCCTTCAGGCGGCAATCAGCCCCAGCATTTT. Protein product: CASSPSGGNQPQHF.

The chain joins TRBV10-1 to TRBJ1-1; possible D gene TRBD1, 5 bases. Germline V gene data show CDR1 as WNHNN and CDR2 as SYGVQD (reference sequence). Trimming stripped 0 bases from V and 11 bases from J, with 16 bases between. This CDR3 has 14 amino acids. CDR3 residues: CASSESSKGRDAFF. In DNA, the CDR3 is TGCGCCAGCAGTGAGTCGAGTAAGGGCAGGGACGCTTTCTTT.

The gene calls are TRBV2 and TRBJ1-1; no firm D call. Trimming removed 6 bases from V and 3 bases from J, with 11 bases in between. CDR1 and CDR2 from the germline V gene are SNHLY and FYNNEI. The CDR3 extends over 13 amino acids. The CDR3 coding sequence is TGTGCCAGCAGGGCCCGAACCCACACTGAAGCTTTCTTT. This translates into CASRARTHTEAFF.

The CDR3 reads CASSVGGQNYNEQFF. The CDR3 nucleotides are TGTGCCAGCAGCGTAGGGGGACAGAACTACAATGAGCAGTTCTTC. J is TRBJ2-1 and V is TRBV9, with TRBD1 identical over 7 bases. Germline CDR1 is SGDLS and CDR2 is YYNGEE. With 0 bases clipped from V and 3 bases from J, the junction kept 3 bases outside the gene matches. The CDR3 extends over 15 amino acids. Complete variable domain (other parts from reference TRBV9 and TRBJ2-1): DSGVTQTPKHLITATGQRVTLRCSPRSGDLSVYWYQQSLDQGLQFLIQYYNGEERAKGNILERFSAQQFPDLHSELNLSSLELGDSALYFCASSVGGQNYNEQFFGPGTRLTVL.

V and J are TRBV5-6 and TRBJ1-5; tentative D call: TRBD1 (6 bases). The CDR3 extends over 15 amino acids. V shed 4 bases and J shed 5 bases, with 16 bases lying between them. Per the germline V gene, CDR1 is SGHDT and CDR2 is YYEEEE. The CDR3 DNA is TGTGCCAGCAGCCGATACAGGGTAGGTCATCAGCCCCAGCATTTT. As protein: CASSRYRVGHQPQHF.

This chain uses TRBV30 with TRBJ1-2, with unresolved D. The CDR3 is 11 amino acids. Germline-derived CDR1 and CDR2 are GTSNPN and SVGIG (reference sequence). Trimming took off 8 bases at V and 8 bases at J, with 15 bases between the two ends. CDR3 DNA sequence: TGTGCCAGGTGGGAACGGGCCGGCTACACCTTC. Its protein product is CARWERAGYTF. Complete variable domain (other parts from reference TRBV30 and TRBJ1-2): SQTIHQWPATLVQPVGSPLSLECTVEGTSNPNLYWYRQAAGRGLQLLFYSVGIGQISSEVPQNLSASRPQDRQFILSSKKLLLSDSGFYLCARWERAGYTFGSGTRLTVV.

CDR3 bases: TGTGCCAGCAGTCATCGGACAGGGGGCTCAGAGACCCAGTACTTC. Translating it yields CASSHRTGGSETQYF. The rearrangement uses TRBV6-1 and TRBJ2-5, with 11 positions matching TRBD1. The CDR3 is 15 residues long. CDR1 and CDR2 from the germline V gene are MNHNS and SASEGT. The ends lost 5 bases at V and 4 bases at J; junction bases unmatched: 6.

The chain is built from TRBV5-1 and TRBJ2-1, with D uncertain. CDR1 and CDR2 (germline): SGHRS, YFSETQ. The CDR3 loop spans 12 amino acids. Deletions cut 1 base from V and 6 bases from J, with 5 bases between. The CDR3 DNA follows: TGCGCCAGCAGCTTGAAAGCCAATGAGCAGTTCTTC. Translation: CASSLKANEQFF.

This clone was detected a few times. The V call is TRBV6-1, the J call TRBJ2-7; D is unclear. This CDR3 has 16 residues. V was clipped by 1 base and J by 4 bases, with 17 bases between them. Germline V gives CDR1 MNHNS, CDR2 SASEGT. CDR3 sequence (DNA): TGTGCCAGCAGTGAAGGTCCGGACCCGGGCGCTTACGAGCAGTACTTC. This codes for CASSEGPDPGAYEQYF.

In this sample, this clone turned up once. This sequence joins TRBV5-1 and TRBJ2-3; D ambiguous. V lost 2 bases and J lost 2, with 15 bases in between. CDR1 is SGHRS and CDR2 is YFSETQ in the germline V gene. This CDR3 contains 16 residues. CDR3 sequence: CASSFGEWRLTDTQYF. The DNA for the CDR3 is TGCGCCAGCAGCTTTGGGGAATGGCGGCTCACAGATACGCAGTATTTT.

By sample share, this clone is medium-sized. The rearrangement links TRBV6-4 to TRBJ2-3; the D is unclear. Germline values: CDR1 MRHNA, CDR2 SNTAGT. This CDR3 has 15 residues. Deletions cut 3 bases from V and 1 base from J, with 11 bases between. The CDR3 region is CASSDGVGGTDTQYF. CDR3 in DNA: TGTGCCAGCAGTGATGGGGTTGGGGGCACAGATACGCAGTATTTT.

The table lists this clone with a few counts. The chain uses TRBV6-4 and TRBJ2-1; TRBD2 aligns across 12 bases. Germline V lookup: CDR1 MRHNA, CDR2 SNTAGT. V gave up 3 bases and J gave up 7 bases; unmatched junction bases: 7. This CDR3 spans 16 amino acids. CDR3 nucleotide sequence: TGTGCCAGCAGTGAAACGACTAGCGGGGGCCCTAATGAGCAGTTCTTC. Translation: CASSETTSGGPNEQFF.

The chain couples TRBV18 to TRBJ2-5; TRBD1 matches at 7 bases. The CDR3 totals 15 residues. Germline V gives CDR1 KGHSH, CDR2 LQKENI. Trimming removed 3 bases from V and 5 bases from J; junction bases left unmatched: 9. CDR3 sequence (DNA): TGTGCCAGCTCACCGGAGACAGGGTCGGGGGAGACCCAGTACTTC. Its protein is CASSPETGSGETQYF.

This CDR3 reads CASSLSGQGNSPLHF. CDR3 sequence (DNA): TGTGCCAGCAGCTTGTCGGGACAGGGGAATTCACCCCTCCACTTT. The chain employs TRBV11-2 and TRBJ1-6; TRBD1 agrees at 10 bases. CDR1 is SGHAT, CDR2 FQNNGV, per germline. V lost 3 bases to trimming and J lost 7 bases; unmatched junction nucleotides: 3. This CDR3 is 15 amino acids long.

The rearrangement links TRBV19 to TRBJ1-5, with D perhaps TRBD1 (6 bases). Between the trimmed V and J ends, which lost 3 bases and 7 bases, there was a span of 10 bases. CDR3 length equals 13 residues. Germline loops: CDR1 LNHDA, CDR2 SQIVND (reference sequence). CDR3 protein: CASSIYRDQPQHF. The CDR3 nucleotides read TGTGCCAGTAGTATCTACAGGGACCAGCCCCAGCATTTT. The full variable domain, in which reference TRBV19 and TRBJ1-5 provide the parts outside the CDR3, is DGGITQSPKYLFRKEGQNVTLSCEQNLNHDAMYWYRQDPGQGLRLIYYSQIVNDFQKGDIAEGYSVSREKKESFPLTVTSAQKNPTAFYLCASSIYRDQPQHFGDGTRLSIL.

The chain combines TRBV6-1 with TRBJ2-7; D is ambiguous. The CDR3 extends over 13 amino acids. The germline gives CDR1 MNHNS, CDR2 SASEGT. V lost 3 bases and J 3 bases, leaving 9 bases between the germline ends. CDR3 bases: TGTGCCAGCAGTGACCCGACTGTCTACGAGCAGTACGTC. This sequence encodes CASSDPTVYEQYV.

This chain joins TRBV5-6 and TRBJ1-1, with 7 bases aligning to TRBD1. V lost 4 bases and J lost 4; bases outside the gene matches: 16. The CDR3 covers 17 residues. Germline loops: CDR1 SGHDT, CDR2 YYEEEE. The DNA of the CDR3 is TGTGCCAGCAGCAAGACCATCGACAGGGCCGTGGGCACTGAAGCTTTCTTT. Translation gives CASSKTIDRAVGTEAFF.

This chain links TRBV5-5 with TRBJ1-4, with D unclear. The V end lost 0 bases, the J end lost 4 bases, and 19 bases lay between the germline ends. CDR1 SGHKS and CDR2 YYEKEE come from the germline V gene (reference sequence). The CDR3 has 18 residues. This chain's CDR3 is CASSLALVGRENNEKLFF. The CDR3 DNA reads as TGTGCCAGCAGCTTGGCATTGGTGGGCAGAGAGAATAATGAAAAACTGTTTTTT.

The CDR3 sequence is CASSQIAGGPETQYF. Here the CDR3 DNA reads TGCGCCAGCAGCCAGATAGCGGGGGGGCCTGAGACCCAGTACTTC. The chain is built from TRBV4-1 and TRBJ2-5; TRBD2 matches at 11 bases. V dropped 3 bases and J dropped 5; count of bases not matched to a gene: 5. The germline V gene encodes CDR1 MGHRA and CDR2 YSYEKL. The CDR3 is 15 amino acids.

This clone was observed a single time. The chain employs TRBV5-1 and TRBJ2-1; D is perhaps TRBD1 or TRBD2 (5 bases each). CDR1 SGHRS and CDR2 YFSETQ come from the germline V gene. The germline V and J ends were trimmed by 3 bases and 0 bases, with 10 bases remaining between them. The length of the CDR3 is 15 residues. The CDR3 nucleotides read TGCGCCAGCAGCTGGGACGGCAGCTCCTACAATGAGCAGTTCTTC. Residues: CASSWDGSSYNEQFF.

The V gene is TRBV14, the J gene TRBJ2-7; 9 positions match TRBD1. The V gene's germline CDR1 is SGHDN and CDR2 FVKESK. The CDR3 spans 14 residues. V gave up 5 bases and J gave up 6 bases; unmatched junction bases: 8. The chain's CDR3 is CASSTQQGAGEQYF. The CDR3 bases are TGTGCCAGCAGCACCCAACAGGGGGCCGGCGAGCAGTACTTC.

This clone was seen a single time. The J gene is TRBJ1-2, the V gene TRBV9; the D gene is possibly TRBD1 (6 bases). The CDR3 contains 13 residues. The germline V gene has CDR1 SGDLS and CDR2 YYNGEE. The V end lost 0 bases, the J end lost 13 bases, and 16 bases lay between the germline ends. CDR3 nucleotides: TGTGCCAGCAGCGTAGAAGGGCTTGGACAGCTCACCTTC. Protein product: CASSVEGLGQLTF.

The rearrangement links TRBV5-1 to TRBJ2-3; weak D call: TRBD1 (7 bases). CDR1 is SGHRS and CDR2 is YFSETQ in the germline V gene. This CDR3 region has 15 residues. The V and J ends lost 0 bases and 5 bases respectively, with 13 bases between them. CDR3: CASSLAGGSRDTQYF. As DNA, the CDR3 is TGCGCCAGCAGCTTGGCAGGGGGGTCTAGAGATACGCAGTATTTT. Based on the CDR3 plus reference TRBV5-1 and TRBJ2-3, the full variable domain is KAGVTQTPRYLIKTRGQQVTLSCSPISGHRSVSWYQQTPGQGLQFLFEYFSETQRNKGNFPGRFSGRQFSNSRSEMNVSTLELGDSALYLCASSLAGGSRDTQYFGPGTRLTVL.

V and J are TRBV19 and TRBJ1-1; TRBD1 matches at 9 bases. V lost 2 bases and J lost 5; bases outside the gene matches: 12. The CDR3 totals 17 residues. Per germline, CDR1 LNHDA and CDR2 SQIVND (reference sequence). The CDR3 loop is CASSIKSPGTGKTEAFF. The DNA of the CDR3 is TGTGCCAGTAGTATAAAATCCCCCGGGACAGGGAAAACTGAAGCTTTCTTT.

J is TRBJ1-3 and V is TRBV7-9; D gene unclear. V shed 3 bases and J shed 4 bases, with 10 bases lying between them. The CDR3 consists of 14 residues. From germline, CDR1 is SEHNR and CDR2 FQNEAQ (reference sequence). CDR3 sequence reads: CASSFQETGNTIYF. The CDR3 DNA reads TGTGCCAGCAGCTTCCAGGAAACGGGAAACACCATATATTTT.